This T cell receptor beta chain was identified in a study of blood T cell repertoires in COVID-19. The overall study: Both acute and convalescent COVID-19 samples were obtained from the United States, Italy and Spain.

Sequencing was performed with immunoSEQ multiplex PCR; in TCRdb, only in-frame clones are kept and a portion is missing. The sample holds 300,000 or so clones; under 90% are singletons and the top ten take 2.9%. This CDR3 has 15 amino acids. V was pared by 2 bases and J by 0 bases, with 10 bases between. From germline, CDR1 is LGHDT and CDR2 YNNKEL (reference sequence). Input material: peripheral blood. The genes are TRBV3-1 (or the pseudogene TRBV3-2) and TRBJ2-5; possible D gene TRBD1, 6 bases. The sequence came from a woman aged 30 to 39 with COVID-19, enrolled during active disease. CDR3 coding DNA: TGTGCCAGCAGCCAACAGGGGACGTACCAAGAGACCCAGTACTTC. Its protein is CASSQQGTYQETQYF.